The 29 T cell receptor beta chains below all came from one sample that was sequenced in a study of blood T cell repertoires in COVID-19 (dated by TCRdb to about 2020). The library came from the immunoSEQ multiplex PCR assay. TCRdb obtained this table from immuneACCESS and retained in-frame rearrangements with V and J assigned. These tables miss some clones; where compared with another copy, unresolved V genes account for less than half of the shortfall, and the remainder is unexplained. The sample records 250,000 to 300,000 clones, over 75% of which are singletons. The ten largest make up approximately 5% of the sample. Sequenced input: peripheral blood. These receptors came from a man aged 50-60 years with active or convalescent COVID-19.

The chain employs TRBV5-6 and TRBJ2-7; D is undetermined. Trimming left V 1 base short and J 0 bases short, with 11 bases between. The CDR3 runs 15 residues. The V gene's germline CDR1 is SGHDT and CDR2 YYEEEE. DNA for the CDR3: TGTGCCAGCAGCTTGATGGCAGGCAACTCCTACGAGCAGTACTTC. Its protein is CASSLMAGNSYEQYF.

This chain connects TRBV6-2 or TRBV6-3 to TRBJ2-7; tentative D call: TRBD1 (6 bases). The CDR3 sequence is 14 residues long. Per germline, CDR1 MNHEY and CDR2 SVGEGT. The V gene lost 2 bases and the J gene lost 2 bases, with 10 bases spanning the gap. The CDR3 protein is CASSYGGGAYEQYF. The CDR3, as DNA: TGTGCCAGCAGTTACGGGGGCGGAGCCTACGAGCAGTACTTC.

The chain links TRBV5-1 to TRBJ2-2; D gene unclear. The germline V gene has CDR1 SGHRS and CDR2 YFSETQ. The CDR3 has 16 amino acids. Trimming took off 2 bases at V and 2 bases at J, with 13 bases between the two ends. The CDR3 here is CASSLETLSNTGELFF. CDR3 nucleotide sequence: TGCGCCAGCAGCTTAGAGACTCTCTCTAACACCGGGGAGCTGTTTTTT.

The rearrangement joins TRBV9 to TRBJ2-7; 7 nucleotides match TRBD1. The germline CDR1 and CDR2 sequences are SGDLS and YYNGEE. This CDR3 comprises 15 residues. V shed 4 bases, J shed 1 base, and the junction held 8 bases outside the gene matches. CDR3 sequence reads: CASSLGKGQSYEQYF. For the CDR3, the DNA is TGTGCCAGCAGCTTAGGCAAGGGACAGTCCTACGAGCAGTACTTC.

As to this clone: The identical CDR3 is also encoded by other nucleotide sequences in the sample. The chain has TRBV28 and TRBJ1-5; TRBD1 might be the D (5 bases). V was cut by 1 base and J by 4 bases, with 5 bases left in between. Germline V gives CDR1 MDHEN, CDR2 SYDVKM. The CDR3 totals 13 residues. Written as DNA, the CDR3 is TGTGCCAGCAGTTTATCAGGGAATCAGCCCCAGCATTTT. Its protein is CASSLSGNQPQHF. The full variable domain, its missing parts supplied by reference TRBV28 and TRBJ1-5, is DVKVTQSSRYLVKRTGEKVFLECVQDMDHENMFWYRQDPGLGLRLIYFSYDVKMKEKGDIPEGYSVSREKKERFSLILESASTNQTSMYLCASSLSGNQPQHFGDGTRLSIL.

V is TRBV12-3 or TRBV12-4 and J is TRBJ2-7; 11 bases align to TRBD2. The CDR3 sequence is 12 residues long. The V gene end was trimmed by 6 bases and the J gene end by 12 bases; junction bases not matched to a gene: 7. This chain's CDR3 is CASSLTSGRRYF. CDR3 coding DNA: TGTGCCAGCAGCCTTACTAGCGGGAGAAGGTACTTC.

The CDR3 DNA sequence: TGTGCCAGCAGCGCGACTAGCGGGAATGAGCAGTTCTTC. This codes for CASSATSGNEQFF. V is TRBV9 and J is TRBJ2-1; 10 positions agree with TRBD2. After removal of 3 bases from V and 7 bases from J, the junction contained 1 base not matched to a gene. Germline CDR1 reads SGDLS; CDR2 reads YYNGEE. CDR3 size: 13 residues.

V and J are TRBV3-1 (or the pseudogene TRBV3-2) and TRBJ1-6, with TRBD1 identical over 7 bases. Looked up from germline, CDR1 is LGHDT and CDR2 is YNNKEL (reference sequence). CDR3 length: 14 residues. Trimming cost V 4 bases and J 4 bases; bases outside gene matches: 1. The CDR3 spells CASSPRGYNSPLHF. The DNA of the CDR3 is TGTGCCAGCAGCCCCAGGGGGTATAATTCACCCCTCCACTTT.

The rearrangement links TRBV18 to TRBJ2-5; the D gene is possibly TRBD1 (5 bases). Trimming shortened V by 0 bases and J by 6 bases, and 14 bases separated the two germline ends. This CDR3 region has 15 residues. Germline loops: CDR1 KGHSH, CDR2 LQKENI. Written as DNA, the CDR3 is TGTGCCAGCTCACCACCAGGGATGGCAGGGAAGACCCAGTACTTC. Its protein is CASSPPGMAGKTQYF. Full variable domain (missing parts from reference TRBV18 and TRBJ2-5): NAGVMQNPRHLVRRRGQEARLRCSPMKGHSHVYWYRQLPEEGLKFMVYLQKENIIDESGMPKERFSAEFPKEGPSILRIQQVVRGDSAAYFCASSPPGMAGKTQYFGPGTRLLVL.

J is TRBJ2-7 and V is TRBV11-3, with D perhaps matching TRBD2 (5 bases). Germline lookup yields CDR1 SGHNT and CDR2 YENEEA. This CDR3 has 13 residues. Trimming stripped 2 bases from V and 6 bases from J, with 11 bases between. Written as DNA, the CDR3 is TGTGCCAGCAGCTTATACGGAGGACGCGAGCAGTACTTC. It encodes CASSLYGGREQYF.

V is TRBV28 and J is TRBJ2-7, with D possibly matching TRBD1 (5 bases). The germline CDR1 and CDR2 sequences are MDHEN and SYDVKM. Trimming left V 2 bases short and J 2 bases short, with 10 bases between. This CDR3 region has 14 residues. The chain's CDR3 is CASSLQGLTYEQYF. The CDR3 nucleotides are TGTGCCAGCAGTTTACAGGGCCTTACCTACGAGCAGTACTTC.

The chain has TRBV28 and TRBJ1-2; TRBD1 agrees at 8 bases. Germline V gene data show CDR1 as MDHEN and CDR2 as SYDVKM. This CDR3 is built from 16 residues. With 6 bases clipped from V and 5 bases from J, the junction kept 14 bases outside the gene matches. CDR3 loop: CASRNTGQGRRYGYTF. In DNA form, the CDR3 reads TGTGCCAGCAGAAACACCGGACAGGGACGGCGGTATGGCTACACCTTC.

This chain uses TRBV3-1 (or the pseudogene TRBV3-2) with TRBJ2-4; 7 nucleotides align to TRBD2. Unmatched junction bases numbered 0, after V lost 0 bases and J lost 1 base. This CDR3 contains 15 residues. The germline V gene has CDR1 LGHDT and CDR2 YNNKEL (reference sequence). This CDR3 is CASSQEGGAKNIQYF. CDR3 coding DNA: TGTGCCAGCAGCCAAGAGGGAGGGGCCAAAAACATTCAGTACTTC.

The chain combines TRBV5-1 with TRBJ2-2; 8 bases are a match to TRBD1. Germline V lookup: CDR1 SGHRS, CDR2 YFSETQ. The CDR3 totals 15 residues. J was trimmed by 3 bases and V by 1 base; bases with no gene match: 2. CDR3 in amino acids: CASSLMTGDTGELFF. The CDR3 DNA reads as TGCGCCAGCAGCTTGATGACAGGGGACACCGGGGAGCTGTTTTTT.

This clone has only a few counts. The chain has TRBV30 and TRBJ1-5; D unclear. The V end lost 2 bases, the J end lost 4 bases, and 15 bases lay between the germline ends. The CDR3 is 15 amino acids. Germline assignment: CDR1 GTSNPN and CDR2 SVGIG (reference sequence). The CDR3 protein is CAWSRRESVNQPQHF. The DNA of the CDR3 is TGTGCCTGGAGTCGGCGGGAAAGCGTGAATCAGCCCCAGCATTTT. Filled out from reference TRBV30 and TRBJ1-5, the complete variable domain reads SQTIHQWPATLVQPVGSPLSLECTVEGTSNPNLYWYRQAAGRGLQLLFYSVGIGQISSEVPQNLSASRPQDRQFILSSKKLLLSDSGFYLCAWSRRESVNQPQHFGDGTRLSIL.

The V and J genes are TRBV11-2 and TRBJ2-1; 11 bases fit TRBD2. This CDR3 has 20 residues. Unmatched junction bases numbered 14, after V lost 0 bases and J lost 4 bases. CDR1 is SGHAT and CDR2 is FQNNGV in the germline V gene. The DNA of the CDR3 is TGTGCCAGCAGCTTAGATTGGTCCTCGTGGCTAGCGGGAGGTTACAATGAGCAGTTCTTC. Protein product: CASSLDWSSWLAGGYNEQFF.

This chain connects TRBV30 to TRBJ2-5; 7 bases line up with TRBD2. Per the germline V gene, CDR1 is GTSNPN and CDR2 is SVGIG (reference sequence). V was clipped by 4 bases and J by 4 bases; unmatched bases: 9. CDR3 length: 14 residues. As DNA, the CDR3 is TGTGCCTGGAACCCAGGGAGGGCCCTAGAGACCCAGTACTTC. Translation gives CAWNPGRALETQYF.

Only one count was recorded for this clone. The V gene is TRBV24-1, the J gene TRBJ2-7; possibly TRBD2 for D (5 bases). This CDR3 is built from 13 residues. The V and J ends lost 3 bases and 3 bases respectively, with 8 bases between them. Per germline, CDR1 KGHDR and CDR2 SFDVKD. The chain's CDR3 is CATSDRTGYEQYF. The CDR3 coding sequence is TGTGCCACCAGTGATCGGACTGGCTACGAGCAGTACTTC.

The chain carries TRBV20-1 and TRBJ2-3; D ambiguous. Germline-derived CDR1 and CDR2 are DFQATT and SNEGSKA (reference sequence). V was shortened by 3 bases and J by 13 bases, with 17 bases between the two germline ends. The CDR3 is 12 amino acids. The CDR3 sequence: CSASPRPPAEYF. CDR3 nucleotides: TGCAGTGCTAGTCCCCGTCCTCCCGCGGAGTATTTT.

This chain connects TRBV28 to TRBJ1-2; tentatively, D is TRBD1 (5 bases). The CDR3 runs to 14 residues. V gave up 7 bases and J gave up 4 bases, with 16 bases separating them. Looked up from germline, CDR1 is MDHEN and CDR2 is SYDVKM. The CDR3, as DNA: TGTGCCAGCACCAGAGCAGGGATTGGCTATGGCTACACCTTC. This gives the protein CASTRAGIGYGYTF.

J is TRBJ2-2 and V is TRBV9; a possible D gene is TRBD1 (5 bases). V was clipped by 1 base and J by 2 bases, with 9 bases between them. Germline values: CDR1 SGDLS, CDR2 YYNGEE. This CDR3 has 15 residues. Here the CDR3 DNA reads TGTGCCAGCAGCGTACAGGGTTATAACACCGGGGAGCTGTTTTTT. Protein: CASSVQGYNTGELFF.

The V call is TRBV18, the J call TRBJ1-3; D gene ambiguous. CDR1 and CDR2 (germline): KGHSH, LQKENI. The CDR3 sequence is 13 residues long. V was clipped by 4 bases and J by 4 bases, with 8 bases between them. The CDR3 reads CASSRLEGNTIYF. As DNA, the CDR3 is TGTGCCAGCTCACGGTTGGAGGGAAACACCATATATTTT.

The chain is built from TRBV4-1 and TRBJ2-3, with TRBD2 matching over 14 bases. Trimming took 3 bases from V and 1 from J; bases not matched to a gene: 3. The CDR3 spans 17 residues. CDR1 is MGHRA and CDR2 is YSYEKL in the germline V gene. CDR3 sequence: CASSHPGLAGGTDTQYF. Here the CDR3 DNA reads TGCGCCAGCAGCCACCCGGGACTAGCGGGAGGCACAGATACGCAGTATTTT.

CDR3 sequence (DNA): TGTGCCAGCAGTCGCAGGGCCAGCAATCAGCCCCAGCATTTT. Protein product: CASSRRASNQPQHF. The chain is built from TRBV2 and TRBJ1-5; a weak D match, TRBD1 (5 bases). CDR3 length: 14 amino acids. Germline values: CDR1 SNHLY, CDR2 FYNNEI. V was trimmed by 5 bases and J by 1 base, leaving 9 bases between them.

The rearrangement links TRBV6-6 to TRBJ2-7; tentative D call: TRBD2 (6 bases). Looked up from germline, CDR1 is MNHNY and CDR2 is SVGAGI (reference sequence). CDR3 length: 11 residues. V gave up 5 bases and J gave up 11 bases, with 13 bases separating them. CDR3 sequence: CASSPGLEKYF. The CDR3 nucleotides are TGTGCCAGCAGTCCGGGACTGGAAAAGTACTTC.

CDR3 sequence reads: CASSQDLTNYGYTF. CDR3 bases: TGCGCCAGCAGCCAAGACCTAACTAACTATGGCTACACCTTC. This chain links TRBV4-3 with TRBJ1-2, with D unclear. Deletions cut 0 bases from V and 0 bases from J, with 5 bases between. Germline V lookup: CDR1 LGHNA, CDR2 YSLEER. This CDR3 region has 14 residues.

The chain combines TRBV5-8 with TRBJ1-2; D unresolved. V shed 1 base and J shed 7 bases, with 17 bases lying between them. The CDR3 runs to 15 residues. The germline V gene has CDR1 SGHTS and CDR2 YDEGEE. DNA for the CDR3: TGTGCCAGCAGCTTGCACAGCTTGACAATTGGTGGCTACACCTTC. Encoded protein: CASSLHSLTIGGYTF.

The chain carries TRBV20-1 and TRBJ2-5; D possibly corresponds to TRBD1 (6 bases). V lost 6 bases to trimming and J lost 4 bases, with 9 bases between them. This CDR3 is 11 amino acids long. Germline V CDR1 and CDR2: DFQATT, SNEGSKA (reference sequence). Here the CDR3 DNA reads TGCAGTGCCCCGACAGGAGAGACCCAGTACTTC. This translates into CSAPTGETQYF.

This clone was recorded only once. The chain uses TRBV6-5 and TRBJ2-4, with D tentatively TRBD2 (5 bases). Germline V gene data show CDR1 as MNHEY and CDR2 as SVGAGI. Trimming pared 5 bases from V and 6 bases from J, leaving 8 bases between. The CDR3 is 12 residues long. CDR3: CASSRRGNIQYF. In DNA, the CDR3 is TGTGCCAGCAGTCGACGGGGAAACATTCAGTACTTC.